The present T cell receptor (beta chain) was sequenced within a study of shared clonotypes between healthy human individuals. Study findings and constraints: The study generally estimated greater richness for naive than memory subsets.

Generated by immunoSEQ multiplex PCR, the TCRdb table keeps only in-frame clones and is missing some. Of hundreds of thousands of clones in the sample, approximately 73% were seen once. CDR3 length: 13 amino acids. J was trimmed by 6 bases and V by 7 bases; bases with no gene match: 6. Germline V gives CDR1 LNHDA, CDR2 SQIVND (reference sequence). Of note for this clone: The antigen is not known.

The sample consisted of memory CD4+ T cells sorted from blood. Subset here: CD45RA-negative fraction. The receptor was derived from a woman aged 25 to 39 in good health. The rearrangement links TRBV19 to TRBJ2-7; 10 bases map to TRBD1. Here the CDR3 DNA reads TGTGCCAGTAACGGACAGGGGGTGGGCGAGCAGTACTTC. As protein: CASNGQGVGEQYF. The entire variable domain, with the rest obtained from reference TRBV19 and TRBJ2-7, is as follows: DGGITQSPKYLFRKEGQNVTLSCEQNLNHDAMYWYRQDPGQGLRLIYYSQIVNDFQKGDIAEGYSVSREKKESFPLTVTSAQKNPTAFYLCASNGQGVGEQYFGPGTRLTVT.